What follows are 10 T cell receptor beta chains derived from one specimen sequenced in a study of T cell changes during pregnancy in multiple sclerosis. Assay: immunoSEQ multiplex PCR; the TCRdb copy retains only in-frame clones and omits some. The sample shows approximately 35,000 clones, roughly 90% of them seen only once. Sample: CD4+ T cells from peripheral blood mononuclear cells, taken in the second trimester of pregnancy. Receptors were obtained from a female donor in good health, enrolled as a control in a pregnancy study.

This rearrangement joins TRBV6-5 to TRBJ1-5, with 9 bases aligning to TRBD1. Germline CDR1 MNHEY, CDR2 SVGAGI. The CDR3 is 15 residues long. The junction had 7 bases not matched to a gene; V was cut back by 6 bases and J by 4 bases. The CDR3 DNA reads TGTGCCAGCAGCCCCGGGACAGGGAGAAATCAGCCCCAGCATTTT. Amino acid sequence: CASSPGTGRNQPQHF.

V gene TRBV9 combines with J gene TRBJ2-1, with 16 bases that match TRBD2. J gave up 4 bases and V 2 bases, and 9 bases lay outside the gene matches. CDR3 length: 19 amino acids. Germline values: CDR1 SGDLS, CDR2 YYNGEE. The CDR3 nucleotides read TGTGCCAGCAGCGTCGGGGGGGGACTAGCGGGAGGGCGGTACAATGAGCAGTTCTTC. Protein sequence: CASSVGGGLAGGRYNEQFF.

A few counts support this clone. CDR3 sequence (DNA): TGCAGCGCCTTAGTTGGAAACACCATATATTTT. This codes for CSALVGNTIYF. The V and J genes are TRBV29-1 and TRBJ1-3; D gene unclear. V gave up 7 bases and J gave up 3 bases, with 7 bases separating them. Germline CDR1 and CDR2: SQVTM and ANQGSEA. This CDR3 is 11 amino acids long.

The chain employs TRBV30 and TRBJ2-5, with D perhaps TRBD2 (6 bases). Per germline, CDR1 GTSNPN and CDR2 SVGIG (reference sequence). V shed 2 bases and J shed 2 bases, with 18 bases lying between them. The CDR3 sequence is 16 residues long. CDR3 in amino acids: CAWSWRGRTHQETQYF. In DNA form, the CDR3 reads TGTGCCTGGAGTTGGAGGGGACGGACTCATCAAGAGACCCAGTACTTC.

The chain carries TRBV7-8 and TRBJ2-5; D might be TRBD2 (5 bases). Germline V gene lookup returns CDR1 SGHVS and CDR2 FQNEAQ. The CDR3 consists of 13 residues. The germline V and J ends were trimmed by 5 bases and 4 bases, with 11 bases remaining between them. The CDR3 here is CASSRGGSETQYF. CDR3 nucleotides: TGTGCCAGCAGCCGCGGCGGGTCAGAGACCCAGTACTTC.

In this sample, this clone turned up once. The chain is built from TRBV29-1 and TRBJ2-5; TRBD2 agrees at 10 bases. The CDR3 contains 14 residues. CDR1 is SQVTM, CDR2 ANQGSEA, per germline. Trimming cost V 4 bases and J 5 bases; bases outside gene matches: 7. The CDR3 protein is CSVGLAGVLETQYF. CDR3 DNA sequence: TGCAGCGTTGGGCTAGCGGGAGTATTGGAGACCCAGTACTTC.

The CDR3 loop is CAWSARDEQFF. The CDR3 bases are TGTGCCTGGAGTGCTCGGGATGAGCAGTTCTTC. The chain uses TRBV30 and TRBJ2-1; D is uncertain. The CDR3 is 11 amino acids. V lost 1 base and J 8 bases, leaving 6 bases between the germline ends. Per germline, CDR1 GTSNPN and CDR2 SVGIG (reference sequence).

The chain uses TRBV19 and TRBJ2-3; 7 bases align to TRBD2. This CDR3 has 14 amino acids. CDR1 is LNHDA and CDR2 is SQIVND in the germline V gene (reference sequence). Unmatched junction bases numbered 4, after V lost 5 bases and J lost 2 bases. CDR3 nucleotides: TGTGCCAGTAGTTTGGCGGGAGCCACAGATACGCAGTATTTT. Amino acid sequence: CASSLAGATDTQYF. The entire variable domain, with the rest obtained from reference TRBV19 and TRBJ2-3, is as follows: DGGITQSPKYLFRKEGQNVTLSCEQNLNHDAMYWYRQDPGQGLRLIYYSQIVNDFQKGDIAEGYSVSREKKESFPLTVTSAQKNPTAFYLCASSLAGATDTQYFGPGTRLTVL.

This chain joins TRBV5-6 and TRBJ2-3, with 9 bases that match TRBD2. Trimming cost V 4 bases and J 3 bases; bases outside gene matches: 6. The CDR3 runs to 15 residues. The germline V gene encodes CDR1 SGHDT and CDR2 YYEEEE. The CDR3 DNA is TGTGCCAGCAGCCTGGCGGGGGGGCAAACAGATACGCAGTATTTT. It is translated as CASSLAGGQTDTQYF.

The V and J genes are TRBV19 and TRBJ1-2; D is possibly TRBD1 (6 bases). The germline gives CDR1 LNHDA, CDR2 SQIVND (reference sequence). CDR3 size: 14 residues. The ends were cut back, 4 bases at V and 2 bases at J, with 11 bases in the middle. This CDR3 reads CASSSRGPNYGYTF. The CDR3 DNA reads TGTGCCAGTAGTAGCAGGGGACCGAACTATGGCTACACCTTC.